This T cell receptor (beta chain) comes out of a study of blood T cell repertoires in COVID-19. The overall study: Sample material is recorded as cDNA or gDNA derived from T cells, B-cell-depleted T cells, or PBMCs.

Recruited during active infection, patients (from Seattle) were subsequently followed longitudinally. Authors' data handling: Estimation of nucleated cell counts relied on the amplification of reference gene primers. Using immunoSEQ multiplex PCR, the repertoire was profiled, and TCRdb retains in-frame clones only, with some absent. Clone size and the V and J calls come from that table; the DNA yielded D and trimming. In the table there are 150,000 to 200,000 clones, about 93% of which are singletons. Trimming left V 1 base short and J 7 bases short, with 8 bases between. Germline loops: CDR1 MNHEY, CDR2 SMNVEV (reference sequence). CDR3 size: 13 residues.

This sequence was found in a man aged 25 to 45 with COVID-19, enrolled during active disease. The sequenced material came from peripheral blood. The chain has TRBV27 and TRBJ2-1; D is possibly TRBD1 (6 bases). Here the CDR3 reads CASSLFDRNEQFF. CDR3 in DNA: TGTGCCAGCAGTTTATTTGACAGGAATGAGCAGTTCTTC.